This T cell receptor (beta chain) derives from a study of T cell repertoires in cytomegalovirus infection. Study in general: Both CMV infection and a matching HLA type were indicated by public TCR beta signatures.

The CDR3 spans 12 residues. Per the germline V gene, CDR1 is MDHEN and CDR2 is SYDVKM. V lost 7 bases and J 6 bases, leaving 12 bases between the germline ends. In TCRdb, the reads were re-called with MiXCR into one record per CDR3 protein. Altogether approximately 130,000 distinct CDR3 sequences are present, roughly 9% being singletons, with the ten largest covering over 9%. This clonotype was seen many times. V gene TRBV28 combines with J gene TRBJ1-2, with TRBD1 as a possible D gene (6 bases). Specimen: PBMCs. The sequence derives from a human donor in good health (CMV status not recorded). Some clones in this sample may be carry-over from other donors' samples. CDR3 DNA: TGTGCCAGCACCCAACAGGGAGATGGCTACACCTTC. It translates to CASTQQGDGYTF.